The 9 T cell receptor beta chains below come from one sample, sequenced in a study of blood T cell repertoires in COVID-19. The repertoire was sequenced with immunoSEQ multiplex PCR; TCRdb's copy has only in-frame clones and lacks some. There are around 230,000 clones in the sample; around four fifths occur only once, and roughly 7.6% lies in the top ten. The material sequenced was peripheral blood. The receptor source for this set is a woman in her 50s with acute or convalescent COVID-19.

V gene TRBV15 combines with J gene TRBJ2-7; possible D gene TRBD2, 6 bases. Trimming pared 2 bases from V and 2 bases from J, leaving 19 bases between. The V gene's germline CDR1 is LNHNV and CDR2 YYDKDF (reference sequence). CDR3 length equals 17 residues. CDR3 nucleotides: TGTGCCACCAGCAGAACCCGGGGGACGGGGACCCCCTACGAGCAGTACTTC. Translating it yields CATSRTRGTGTPYEQYF.

The rearrangement links TRBV7-3 to TRBJ2-1; 7 bases match TRBD2. V shed 3 bases and J 6 bases; nucleotides not matched to a gene: 8. Per the germline V gene, CDR1 is SGHTA and CDR2 is FQGTGA. The CDR3 covers 15 residues. This chain's CDR3 is CASSFASSGSNEQFF. As DNA, the CDR3 is TGTGCCAGCAGCTTCGCTTCTAGCGGATCCAATGAGCAGTTCTTC.

The chain employs TRBV7-3 and TRBJ2-7; 9 bases map to TRBD1. The CDR3 has 14 residues. The V and J ends lost 1 base and 7 bases, in that order; junction bases with no gene match: 5. Per germline, CDR1 SGHTA and CDR2 FQGTGA. The CDR3 coding sequence is TGTGCCAGCAGCTTAATGGGACAGGGTTTTGAGCAGTACTTC. As protein: CASSLMGQGFEQYF. Drawing the rest from reference TRBV7-3 and TRBJ2-7, the complete variable domain is GAGVSQTPSNKVTEKGKYVELRCDPISGHTALYWYRQSLGQGPEFLIYFQGTGAADDSGLPNDRFFAVRPEGSVSTLKIQRTERGDSAVYLCASSLMGQGFEQYFGPGTRLTVT.

About this clone itself: One junction end does not reproduce the germline sequence, and a read error may be involved. This sequence joins TRBV11-2 and TRBJ1-1; D not certain. Looked up from germline, CDR1 is SGHAT and CDR2 is FQNNGV. The CDR3 runs 14 residues. The CDR3 loop is CASRPLSSNSEAFF. CDR3 coding DNA: TGTGCCAGCAGGCCGCTTAGCTCGAACTCTGAAGCTTTCTTT.

The chain is built from TRBV4-2 and TRBJ2-3, with TRBD1 identical over 7 bases. The CDR3 is 16 residues long. V lost 2 bases to trimming and J lost 5 bases; unmatched junction nucleotides: 10. Per germline, CDR1 LGHNA and CDR2 YNFKEQ. The CDR3 coding sequence is TGTGCCAGCAGCCAAAAGGGACAGACCAAACTAGATACGCAGTATTTT. It specifies CASSQKGQTKLDTQYF.

CDR3 loop: CASSQGRVSGELFF. In DNA, the CDR3 is TGTGCCAGCAGCCAAGGTCGGGTGTCCGGGGAGCTGTTTTTT. V gene TRBV14 combines with J gene TRBJ2-2; D ambiguous. This CDR3 contains 14 residues. Germline V CDR1 and CDR2: SGHDN, FVKESK. Deletions cut 1 base from V and 6 bases from J, with 9 bases between.

The V and J genes are TRBV28 and TRBJ2-3, with 9 bases that match TRBD2. From germline, CDR1 is MDHEN and CDR2 SYDVKM. The V and J ends lost 2 bases and 8 bases, in that order; junction bases with no gene match: 8. This CDR3 is 15 amino acids long. The DNA for the CDR3 is TGTGCCAGCAGTTTAATTAGTAGCGGGAGAGGTACGCAGTATTTT. Translated, it gives CASSLISSGRGTQYF.

The J gene is TRBJ1-2, the V gene TRBV7-6; 9 bases fit TRBD1. The CDR3 runs to 14 residues. Trimming removed 5 bases from V and 2 bases from J; junction bases left unmatched: 3. CDR1 and CDR2 (germline): SGHVS, FNYEAQ. CDR3 sequence: CASSTGQGNYGYTF. Written as DNA, the CDR3 is TGTGCCAGCAGCACGGGACAGGGAAACTATGGCTACACCTTC. The variable domain in full, with the rest retrieved from reference TRBV7-6 and TRBJ1-2, is GAGVSQSPRYKVTKRGQDVALRCDPISGHVSLYWYRQALGQGPEFLTYFNYEAQQDKSGLPNDRFSAERPEGSISTLTIQRTEQRDSAMYRCASSTGQGNYGYTFGSGTRLTVV.

V and J are TRBV11-3 and TRBJ1-1; D is perhaps TRBD1 (6 bases). Germline lookup yields CDR1 SGHNT and CDR2 YENEEA. V was clipped by 2 bases and J by 3 bases, with 7 bases between them. The CDR3 length is 13 residues. CDR3 sequence reads: CASSLRQDTEAFF. In DNA form, the CDR3 reads TGTGCCAGCAGCTTACGACAGGACACTGAAGCTTTCTTT. The full variable domain, in which reference TRBV11-3 and TRBJ1-1 provide the parts outside the CDR3, is EAGVVQSPRYKIIEKKQPVAFWCNPISGHNTLYWYLQNLGQGPELLIRYENEEAVDDSQLPKDRFSAERLKGVDSTLKIQPAELGDSAVYLCASSLRQDTEAFFGQGTRLTVV.